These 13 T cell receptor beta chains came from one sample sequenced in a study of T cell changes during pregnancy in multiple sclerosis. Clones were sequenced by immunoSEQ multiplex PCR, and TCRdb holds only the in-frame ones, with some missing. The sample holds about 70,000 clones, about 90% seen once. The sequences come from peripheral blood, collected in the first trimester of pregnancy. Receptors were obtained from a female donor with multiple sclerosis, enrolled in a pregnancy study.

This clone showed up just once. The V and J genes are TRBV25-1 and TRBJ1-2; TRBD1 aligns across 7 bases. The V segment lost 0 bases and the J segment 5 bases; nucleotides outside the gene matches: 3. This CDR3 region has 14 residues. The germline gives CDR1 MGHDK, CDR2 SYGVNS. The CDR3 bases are TGTGCCAGCAGTGAATACGGACAGGTTTATGGCTACACCTTC. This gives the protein CASSEYGQVYGYTF.

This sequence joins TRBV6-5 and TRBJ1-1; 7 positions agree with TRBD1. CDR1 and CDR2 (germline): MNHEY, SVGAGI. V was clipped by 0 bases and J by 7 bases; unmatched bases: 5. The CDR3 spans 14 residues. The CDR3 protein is CASSYSEGANEAFF. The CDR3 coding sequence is TGTGCCAGCAGTTACTCGGAGGGGGCGAATGAAGCTTTCTTT.

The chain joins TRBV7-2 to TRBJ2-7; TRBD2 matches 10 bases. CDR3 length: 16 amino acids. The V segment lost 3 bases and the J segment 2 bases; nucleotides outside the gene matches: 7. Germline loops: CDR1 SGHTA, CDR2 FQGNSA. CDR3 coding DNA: TGTGCCAGCAGCTTCGGCCTAGCGGGAGCAACCTACGAGCAGTACTTC. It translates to CASSFGLAGATYEQYF.

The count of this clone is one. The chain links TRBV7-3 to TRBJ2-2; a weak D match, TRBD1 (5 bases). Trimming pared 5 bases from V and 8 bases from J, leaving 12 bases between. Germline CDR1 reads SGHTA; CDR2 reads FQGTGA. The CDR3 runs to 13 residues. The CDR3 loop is CASSLGRTGELFF. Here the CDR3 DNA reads TGTGCCAGCAGCCTAGGCCGGACAGGGGAGCTGTTTTTT.

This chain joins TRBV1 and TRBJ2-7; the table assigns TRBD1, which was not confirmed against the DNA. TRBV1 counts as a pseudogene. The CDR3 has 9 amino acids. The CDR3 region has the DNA TGCACCATCGGGGACAGCGTGAACTTC. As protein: CTIGDSVNF.

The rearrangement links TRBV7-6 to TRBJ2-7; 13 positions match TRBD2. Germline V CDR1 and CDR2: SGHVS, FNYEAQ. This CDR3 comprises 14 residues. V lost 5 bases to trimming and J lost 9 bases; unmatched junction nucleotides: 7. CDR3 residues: CASSPGLAGVGQYF. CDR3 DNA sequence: TGTGCCAGCAGCCCCGGACTAGCGGGAGTGGGGCAGTACTTC.

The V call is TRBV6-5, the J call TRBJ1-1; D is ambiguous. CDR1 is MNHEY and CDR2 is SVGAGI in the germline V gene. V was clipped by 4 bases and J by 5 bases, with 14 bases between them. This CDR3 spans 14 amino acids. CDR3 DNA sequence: TGTGCCAGCAGTTCCCCACGAGGGCGGACTGAAGCTTTCTTT. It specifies CASSSPRGRTEAFF.

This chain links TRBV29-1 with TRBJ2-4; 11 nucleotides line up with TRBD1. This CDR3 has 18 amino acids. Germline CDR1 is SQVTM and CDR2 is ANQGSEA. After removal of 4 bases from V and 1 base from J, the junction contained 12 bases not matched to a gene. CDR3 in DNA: TGCAGCGTTGGGGACAGGGGGGGGGCTAGCTGGGCCAAAAACATTCAGTACTTC. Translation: CSVGDRGGASWAKNIQYF.

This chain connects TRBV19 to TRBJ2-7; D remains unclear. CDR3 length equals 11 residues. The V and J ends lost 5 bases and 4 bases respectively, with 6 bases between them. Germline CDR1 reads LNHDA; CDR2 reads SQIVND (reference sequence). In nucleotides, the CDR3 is TGTGCCAGTAGTTCTGTTTACGAGCAGTACTTC. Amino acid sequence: CASSSVYEQYF. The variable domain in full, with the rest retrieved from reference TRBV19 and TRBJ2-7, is DGGITQSPKYLFRKEGQNVTLSCEQNLNHDAMYWYRQDPGQGLRLIYYSQIVNDFQKGDIAEGYSVSREKKESFPLTVTSAQKNPTAFYLCASSSVYEQYFGPGTRLTVT.

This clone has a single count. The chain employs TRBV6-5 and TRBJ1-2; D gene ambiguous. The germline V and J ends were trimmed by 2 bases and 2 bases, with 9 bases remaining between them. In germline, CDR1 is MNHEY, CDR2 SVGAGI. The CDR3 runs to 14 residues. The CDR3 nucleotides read TGTGCCAGCAGTTACCGAGGTCAGAACTATGGCTACACCTTC. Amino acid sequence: CASSYRGQNYGYTF.

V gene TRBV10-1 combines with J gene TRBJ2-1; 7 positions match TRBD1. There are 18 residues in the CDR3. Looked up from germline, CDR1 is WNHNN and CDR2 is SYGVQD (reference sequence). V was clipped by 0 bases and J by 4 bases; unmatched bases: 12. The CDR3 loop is CASSESRGTQGYYNEQFF. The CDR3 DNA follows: TGCGCCAGCAGTGAGTCGAGGGGTACACAGGGGTATTACAATGAGCAGTTCTTC.

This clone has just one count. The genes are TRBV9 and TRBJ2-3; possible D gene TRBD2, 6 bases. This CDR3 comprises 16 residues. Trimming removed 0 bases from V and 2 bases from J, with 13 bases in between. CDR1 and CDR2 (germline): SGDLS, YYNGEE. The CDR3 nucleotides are TGTGCCAGCAGCGTAGGCCCCCGCGGGGACACAGATACGCAGTATTTT. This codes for CASSVGPRGDTDTQYF.

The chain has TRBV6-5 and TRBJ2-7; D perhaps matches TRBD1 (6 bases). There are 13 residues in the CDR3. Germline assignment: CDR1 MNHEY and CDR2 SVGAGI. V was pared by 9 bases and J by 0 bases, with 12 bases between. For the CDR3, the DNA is TGTGCCAGTTTGAACAGGGACTCCTACGAGCAGTACTTC. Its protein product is CASLNRDSYEQYF.